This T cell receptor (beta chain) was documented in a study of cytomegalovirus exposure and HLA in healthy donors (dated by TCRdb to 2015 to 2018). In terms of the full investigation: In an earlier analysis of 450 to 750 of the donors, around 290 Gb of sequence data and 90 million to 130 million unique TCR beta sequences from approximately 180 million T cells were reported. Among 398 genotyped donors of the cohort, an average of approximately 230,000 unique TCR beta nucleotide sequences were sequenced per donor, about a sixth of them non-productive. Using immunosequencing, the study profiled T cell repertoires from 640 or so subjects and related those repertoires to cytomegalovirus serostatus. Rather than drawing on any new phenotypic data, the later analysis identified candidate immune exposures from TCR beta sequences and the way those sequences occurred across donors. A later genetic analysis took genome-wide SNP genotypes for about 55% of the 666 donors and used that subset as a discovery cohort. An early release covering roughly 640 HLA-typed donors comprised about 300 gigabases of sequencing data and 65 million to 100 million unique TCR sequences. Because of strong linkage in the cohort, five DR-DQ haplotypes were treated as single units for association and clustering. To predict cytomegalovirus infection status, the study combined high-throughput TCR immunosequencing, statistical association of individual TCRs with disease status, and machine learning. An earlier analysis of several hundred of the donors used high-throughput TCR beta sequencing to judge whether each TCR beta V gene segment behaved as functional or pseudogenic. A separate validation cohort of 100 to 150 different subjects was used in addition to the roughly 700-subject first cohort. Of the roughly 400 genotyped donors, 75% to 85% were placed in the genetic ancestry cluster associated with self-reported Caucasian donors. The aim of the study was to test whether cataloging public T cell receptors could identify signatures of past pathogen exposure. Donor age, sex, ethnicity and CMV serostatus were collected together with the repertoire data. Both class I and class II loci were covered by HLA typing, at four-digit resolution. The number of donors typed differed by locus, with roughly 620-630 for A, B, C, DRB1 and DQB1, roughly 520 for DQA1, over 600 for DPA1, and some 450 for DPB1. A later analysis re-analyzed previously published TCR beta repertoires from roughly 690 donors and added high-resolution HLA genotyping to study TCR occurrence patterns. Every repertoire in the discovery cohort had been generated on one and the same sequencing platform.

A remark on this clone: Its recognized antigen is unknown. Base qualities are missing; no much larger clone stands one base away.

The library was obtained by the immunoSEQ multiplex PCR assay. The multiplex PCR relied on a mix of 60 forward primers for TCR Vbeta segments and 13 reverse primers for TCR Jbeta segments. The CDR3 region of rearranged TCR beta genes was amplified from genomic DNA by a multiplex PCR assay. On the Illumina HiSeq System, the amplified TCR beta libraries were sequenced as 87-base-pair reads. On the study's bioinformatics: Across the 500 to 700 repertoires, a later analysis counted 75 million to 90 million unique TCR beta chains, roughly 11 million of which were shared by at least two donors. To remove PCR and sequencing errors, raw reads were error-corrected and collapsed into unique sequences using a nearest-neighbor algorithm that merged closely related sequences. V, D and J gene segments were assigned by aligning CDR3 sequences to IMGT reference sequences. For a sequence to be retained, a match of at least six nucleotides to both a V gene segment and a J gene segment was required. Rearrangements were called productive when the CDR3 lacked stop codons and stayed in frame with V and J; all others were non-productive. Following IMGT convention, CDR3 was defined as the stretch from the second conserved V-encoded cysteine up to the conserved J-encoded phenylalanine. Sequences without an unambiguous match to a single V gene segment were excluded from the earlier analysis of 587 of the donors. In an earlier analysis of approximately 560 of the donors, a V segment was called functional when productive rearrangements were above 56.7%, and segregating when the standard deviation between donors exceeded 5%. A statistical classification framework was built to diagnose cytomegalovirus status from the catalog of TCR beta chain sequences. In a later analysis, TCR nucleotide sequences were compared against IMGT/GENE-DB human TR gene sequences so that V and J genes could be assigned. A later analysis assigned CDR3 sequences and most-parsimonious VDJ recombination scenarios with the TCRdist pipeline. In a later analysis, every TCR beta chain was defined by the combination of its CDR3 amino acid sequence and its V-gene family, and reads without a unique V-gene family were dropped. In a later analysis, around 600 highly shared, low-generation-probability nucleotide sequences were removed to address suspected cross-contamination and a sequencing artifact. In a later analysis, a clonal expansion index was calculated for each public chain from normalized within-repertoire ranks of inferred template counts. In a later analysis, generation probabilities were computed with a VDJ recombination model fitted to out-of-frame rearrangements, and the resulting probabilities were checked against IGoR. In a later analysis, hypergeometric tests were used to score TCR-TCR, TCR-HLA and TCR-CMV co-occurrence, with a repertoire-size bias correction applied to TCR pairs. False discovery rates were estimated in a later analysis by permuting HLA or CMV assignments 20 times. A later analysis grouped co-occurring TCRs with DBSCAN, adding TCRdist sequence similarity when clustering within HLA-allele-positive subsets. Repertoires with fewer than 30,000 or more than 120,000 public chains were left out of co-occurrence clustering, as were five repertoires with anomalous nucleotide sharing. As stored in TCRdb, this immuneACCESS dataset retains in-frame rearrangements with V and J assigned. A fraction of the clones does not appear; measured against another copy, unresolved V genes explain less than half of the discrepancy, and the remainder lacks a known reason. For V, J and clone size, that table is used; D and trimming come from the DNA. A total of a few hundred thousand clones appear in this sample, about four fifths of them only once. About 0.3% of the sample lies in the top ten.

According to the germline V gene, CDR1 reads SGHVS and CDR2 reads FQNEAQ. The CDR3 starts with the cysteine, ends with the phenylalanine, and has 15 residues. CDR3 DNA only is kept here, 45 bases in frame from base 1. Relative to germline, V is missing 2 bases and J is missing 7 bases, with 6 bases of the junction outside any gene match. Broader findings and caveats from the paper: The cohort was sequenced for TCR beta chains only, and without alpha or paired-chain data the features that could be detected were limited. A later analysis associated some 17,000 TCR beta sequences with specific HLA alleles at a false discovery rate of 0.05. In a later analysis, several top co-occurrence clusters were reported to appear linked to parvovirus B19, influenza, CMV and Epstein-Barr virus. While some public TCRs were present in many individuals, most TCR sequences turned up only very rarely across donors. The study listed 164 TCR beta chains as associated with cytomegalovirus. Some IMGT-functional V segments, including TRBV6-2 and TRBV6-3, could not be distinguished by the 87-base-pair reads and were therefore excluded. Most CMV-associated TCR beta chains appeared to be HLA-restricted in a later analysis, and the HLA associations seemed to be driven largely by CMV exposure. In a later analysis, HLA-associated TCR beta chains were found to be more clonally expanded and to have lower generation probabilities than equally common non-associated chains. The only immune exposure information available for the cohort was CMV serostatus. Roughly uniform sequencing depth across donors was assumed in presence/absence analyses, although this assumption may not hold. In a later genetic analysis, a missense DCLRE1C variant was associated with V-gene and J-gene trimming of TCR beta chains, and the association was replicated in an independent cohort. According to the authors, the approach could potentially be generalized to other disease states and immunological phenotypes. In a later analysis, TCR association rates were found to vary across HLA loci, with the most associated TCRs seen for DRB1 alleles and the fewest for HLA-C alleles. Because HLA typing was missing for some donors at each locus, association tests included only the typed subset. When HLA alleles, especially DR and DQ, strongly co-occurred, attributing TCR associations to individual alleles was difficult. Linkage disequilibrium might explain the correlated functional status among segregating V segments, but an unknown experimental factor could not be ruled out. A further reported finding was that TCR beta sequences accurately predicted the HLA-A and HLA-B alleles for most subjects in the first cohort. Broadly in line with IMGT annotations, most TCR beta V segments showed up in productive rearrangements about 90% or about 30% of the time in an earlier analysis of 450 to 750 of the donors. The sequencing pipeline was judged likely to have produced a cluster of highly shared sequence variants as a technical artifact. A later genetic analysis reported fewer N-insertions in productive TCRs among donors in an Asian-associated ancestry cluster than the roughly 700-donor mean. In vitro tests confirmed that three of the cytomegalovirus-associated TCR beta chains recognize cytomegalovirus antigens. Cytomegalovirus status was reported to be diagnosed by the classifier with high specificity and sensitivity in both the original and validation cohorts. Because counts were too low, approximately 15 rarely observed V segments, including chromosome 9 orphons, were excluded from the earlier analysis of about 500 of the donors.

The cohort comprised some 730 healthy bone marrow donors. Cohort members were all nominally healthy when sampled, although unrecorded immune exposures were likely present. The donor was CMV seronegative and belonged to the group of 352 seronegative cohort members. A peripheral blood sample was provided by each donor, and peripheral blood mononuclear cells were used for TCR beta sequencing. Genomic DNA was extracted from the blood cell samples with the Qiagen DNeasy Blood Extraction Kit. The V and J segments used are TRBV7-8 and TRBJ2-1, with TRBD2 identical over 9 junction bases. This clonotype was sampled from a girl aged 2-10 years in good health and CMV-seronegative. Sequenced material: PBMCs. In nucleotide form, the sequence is TGTGCCAGCAGCTTATTGGCGGGAGGGCAGAATGAGCAGTTCTTC. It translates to CASSLLAGGQNEQFF. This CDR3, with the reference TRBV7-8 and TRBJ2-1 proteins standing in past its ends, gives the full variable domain GAGVSQSPRYKVAKRGQDVALRCDPISGHVSLFWYQQALGQGPEFLTYFQNEAQLDKSGLPSDRFFAERPEGSVSTLKIQRTQQEDSAVYLCASSLLAGGQNEQFFGPGTRLTVL.